Listed below are T cell receptor beta chains from one sample, sequenced in a study of T-cell memory formation after mild COVID-19. TCRdb redid the calling of the 5' RACE reads with MiXCR, one entry per CDR3 protein. The table shows some 310,000 distinct CDR3 sequences, with 20% to 25% occurring only once. Sequencing was done on a sample of PBMCs or a T cell subset sorted from them (not recorded which). These receptors originate from a man younger than 35 who had mild COVID-19 (a few samples of this study predate the infection). Cell type and time point are not known. CDR3s include the opening cysteine and the closing phenylalanine or tryptophan. Fields, in order: J gene, V gene, clone size, D gene, CDR3 protein, CDR3 DNA. D genes are given only for firm matches. Clone size is not always given. Where it is, it says once, few, many or a class for expanded clones.

J gene: TRBJ2-3; V gene: TRBV7-9; clone size: -; D gene: -; CDR3 protein: CASTLAGSTDTQYF; CDR3 DNA: TGTGCCAGCACCCTCGCTGGAAGCACAGATACGCAGTATTTT
J gene: TRBJ2-7; V gene: TRBV6-5; clone size: -; D gene: -; CDR3 protein: CASSYGRGPYEQYF; CDR3 DNA: TGTGCCAGCAGTTACGGCAGGGGACCATACGAGCAGTACTTC
J gene: TRBJ2-5; V gene: TRBV5-4; clone size: -; D gene: -; CDR3 protein: CASSEPGTQETQYF; CDR3 DNA: TGTGCCAGCAGCGAACCAGGGACCCAAGAGACCCAGTACTTC
J gene: TRBJ2-1; V gene: TRBV2; clone size: few; D gene: -; CDR3 protein: CASSKQFF; CDR3 DNA: TGTGCCAGCAGTAAACAGTTCTTC
J gene: TRBJ1-1; V gene: TRBV5-1; clone size: few; D gene: TRBD1; CDR3 protein: CASSSQDRGGMNTEAFF; CDR3 DNA: TGCGCCAGCAGCTCTCAAGACAGGGGGGGGATGAACACTGAAGCTTTCTTT
J gene: TRBJ2-7; V gene: TRBV24-1; clone size: few; D gene: -; CDR3 protein: CATSEPDGEQYF; CDR3 DNA: TGTGCCACCAGTGAGCCCGACGGCGAGCAGTACTTC
J gene: TRBJ2-6; V gene: TRBV7-9; clone size: -; D gene: -; CDR3 protein: CASSTGSLGANVLTF; CDR3 DNA: TGTGCCAGCAGCACCGGCTCTCTGGGGGCCAACGTCCTGACTTTC
J gene: TRBJ1-4; V gene: TRBV4-1; clone size: -; D gene: -; CDR3 protein: CASSQGPQTNEKLFF; CDR3 DNA: TGCGCCAGCAGCCAAGGCCCGCAGACGAATGAAAAACTGTTTTTT
J gene: TRBJ2-2; V gene: TRBV5-1; clone size: -; D gene: -; CDR3 protein: CASSSSQGYTGELFF; CDR3 DNA: TGCGCCAGCAGCTCCTCCCAGGGGTACACCGGGGAGCTGTTTTTT
J gene: TRBJ2-7; V gene: TRBV4-3; clone size: -; D gene: -; CDR3 protein: CASSQDVLGAEQYF; CDR3 DNA: TGCGCCAGCAGCCAAGATGTCCTGGGGGCCGAGCAGTACTTC